Below are 8 T cell receptor beta chains sequenced from a single sample in a study of blood T cells in healthy people across ages. A sample-barcoded 5' primer and a J-beta primer mix were used in a second PCR of roughly 6 to 11 cycles. TCRdb reprocessed the 5' RACE reads with MiXCR, giving one entry per CDR3 protein. This table has roughly 650,000 distinct CDR3 sequences, about 30% appearing once. The sequencing sample was made of blood. These receptors all come from an elderly woman in good health.

There are many counts of this clonotype. The chain has TRBV7-6 and TRBJ2-7; 7 nucleotides match TRBD1. The V gene's germline CDR1 is SGHVS and CDR2 FNYEAQ. Germline trimming cut 1 base from V and 3 bases from J; bases unmatched to any gene: 6. The CDR3 has 15 amino acids. For the CDR3, the DNA is TGTGCCAGCAGCTTAGTAGGACAGGCGGGCTACGAGCAGTACTTC. Protein product: CASSLVGQAGYEQYF. Full variable domain (missing parts from reference TRBV7-6 and TRBJ2-7): GAGVSQSPRYKVTKRGQDVALRCDPISGHVSLYWYRQALGQGPEFLTYFNYEAQQDKSGLPNDRFSAERPEGSISTLTIQRTEQRDSAMYRCASSLVGQAGYEQYFGPGTRLTVT.

Note on this clonotype: At one end the junction does not follow the germline gene, possibly because of a read error. The gene calls are TRBV12-3 or TRBV12-4 and TRBJ2-3, with 9 bases matching TRBD2. This CDR3 spans 18 amino acids. This CDR3 reads CASSPLVASGERTDAQYF. The CDR3 region has the DNA TGTGCCAGCAGTCCCCTAGTGGCTAGCGGGGAACGCACAGATGCGCAGTATTTT.

This clonotype was detected ten times or more. V gene TRBV3-1 combines with J gene TRBJ1-6, with 7 bases fitting TRBD1. Looked up from germline, CDR1 is LGHDT and CDR2 is YNNKEL (reference sequence). Trimming took 4 bases from V and 7 from J; bases not matched to a gene: 4. The CDR3 runs 14 residues. The CDR3 protein is CASSRQGVNSPLHF. The CDR3, as DNA: TGTGCCAGCAGCCGCCAGGGGGTGAATTCACCCCTCCACTTT. Based on the CDR3 plus reference TRBV3-1 and TRBJ1-6, the full variable domain is DTAVSQTPKYLVTQMGNDKSIKCEQNLGHDTMYWYKQDSKKFLKIMFSYNNKELIINETVPNRFSPKSPDKAHLNLHINSLELGDSAVYFCASSRQGVNSPLHFGNGTRLTVT.

This clonotype has at least ten counts. The chain has TRBV6-5 and TRBJ1-4; no clear D gene. V was trimmed by 0 bases and J by 3 bases, leaving 8 bases between them. The CDR3 totals 15 residues. The V gene's germline CDR1 is MNHEY and CDR2 SVGAGI. This chain's CDR3 is CASSYSAGPNEKLFF. CDR3 nucleotides: TGTGCCAGCAGTTACTCGGCAGGCCCTAATGAAAAACTGTTTTTT.

This chain connects TRBV20-1 to TRBJ2-7, with D tentatively TRBD2 (6 bases). The CDR3 extends over 13 amino acids. V was cut by 6 bases and J by 6 bases, with 18 bases left in between. In germline, CDR1 is DFQATT, CDR2 SNEGSKA (reference sequence). In DNA form, the CDR3 reads TGCAGTGCCCGAGGTACGGGGGAGATCGAGCAGTACTTC. It translates to CSARGTGEIEQYF.

This clonotype showed up many times. The chain employs TRBV5-1 and TRBJ2-1; 9 nucleotides line up with TRBD2. Germline V gene sequence: CDR1 SGHRS, CDR2 YFSETQ. J lost 5 bases, V lost 1 base, and 13 bases had no gene match. The CDR3 loop spans 18 amino acids. The CDR3 spells CASSLTPPGGGANNEQFF. The CDR3, as DNA: TGCGCCAGCAGCTTGACCCCCCCCGGCGGGGGGGCCAACAATGAGCAGTTCTTC.

V gene TRBV7-9 combines with J gene TRBJ1-1; a weak D match, TRBD1 (6 bases). Germline V lookup: CDR1 SEHNR, CDR2 FQNEAQ (reference sequence). This CDR3 has 11 residues. Deletions cut 5 bases from V and 11 bases from J, with 12 bases between. CDR3 amino acids: CASSQGGAAFF. The CDR3 DNA reads as TGTGCCAGCAGCCAAGGGGGGGCGGCTTTCTTT.

This clonotype was picked up many times. The genes are TRBV7-9 and TRBJ1-2; D is unclear. The V gene lost 5 bases and the J gene lost 4 bases, with 14 bases spanning the gap. The germline V gene encodes CDR1 SEHNR and CDR2 FQNEAQ (reference sequence). This CDR3 contains 14 residues. CDR3 loop: CASSPAERAYGYTF. CDR3 coding DNA: TGTGCCAGCAGCCCTGCGGAGAGGGCCTATGGCTACACCTTC. The variable domain in full, with the rest retrieved from reference TRBV7-9 and TRBJ1-2, is DTGVSQNPRHKITKRGQNVTFRCDPISEHNRLYWYRQTLGQGPEFLTYFQNEAQLEKSRLLSDRFSAERPKGSFSTLEIQRTEQGDSAMYLCASSPAERAYGYTFGSGTRLTVV.